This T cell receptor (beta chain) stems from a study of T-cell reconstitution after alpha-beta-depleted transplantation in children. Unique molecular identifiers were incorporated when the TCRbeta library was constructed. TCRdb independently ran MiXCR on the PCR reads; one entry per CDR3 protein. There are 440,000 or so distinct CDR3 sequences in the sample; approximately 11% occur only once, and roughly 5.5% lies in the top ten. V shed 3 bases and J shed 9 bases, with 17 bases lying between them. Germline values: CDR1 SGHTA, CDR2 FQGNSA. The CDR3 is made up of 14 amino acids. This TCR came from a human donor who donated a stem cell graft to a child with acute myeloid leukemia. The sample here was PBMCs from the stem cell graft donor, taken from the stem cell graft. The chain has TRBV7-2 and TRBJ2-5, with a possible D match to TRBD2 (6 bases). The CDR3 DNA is TGTGCCAGCAGCTTGTATGTGGGAGGAAGGTCCCAGTACTTC. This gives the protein CASSLYVGGRSQYF.